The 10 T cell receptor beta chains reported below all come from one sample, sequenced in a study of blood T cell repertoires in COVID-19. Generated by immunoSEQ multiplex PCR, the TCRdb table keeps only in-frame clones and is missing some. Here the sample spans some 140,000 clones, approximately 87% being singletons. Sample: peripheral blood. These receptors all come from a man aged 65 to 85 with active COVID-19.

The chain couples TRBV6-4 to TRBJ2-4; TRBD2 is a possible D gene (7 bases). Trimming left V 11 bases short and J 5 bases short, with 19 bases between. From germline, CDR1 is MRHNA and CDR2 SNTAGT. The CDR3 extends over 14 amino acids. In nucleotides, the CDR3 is TGTGCCCCGACGGGGAGGGGGAGGCAAAACATTCAGTACTTC. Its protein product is CAPTGRGRQNIQYF.

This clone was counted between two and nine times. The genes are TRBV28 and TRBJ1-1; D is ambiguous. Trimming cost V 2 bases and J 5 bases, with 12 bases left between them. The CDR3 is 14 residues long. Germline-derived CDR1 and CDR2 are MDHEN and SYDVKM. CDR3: CASSLPGRRTEAFF. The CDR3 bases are TGTGCCAGCAGTTTACCGGGGAGAAGGACTGAAGCTTTCTTT.

In DNA form, the CDR3 reads TGCGCCAGCAGCTTGGGCAGGGGACAGGGGGCTTCGGATACGCAGTATTTT. The encoded protein is CASSLGRGQGASDTQYF. The rearrangement links TRBV5-1 to TRBJ2-3, with 12 bases identical to TRBD1. Germline V gene data show CDR1 as SGHRS and CDR2 as YFSETQ. This CDR3 region has 17 residues. V lost 0 bases to trimming and J lost 6 bases; unmatched junction nucleotides: 8.

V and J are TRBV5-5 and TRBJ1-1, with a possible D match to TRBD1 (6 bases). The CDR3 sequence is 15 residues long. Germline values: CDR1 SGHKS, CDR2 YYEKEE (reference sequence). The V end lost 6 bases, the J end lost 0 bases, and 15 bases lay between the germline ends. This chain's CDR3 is CASTTAGTLNTEAFF. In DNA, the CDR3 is TGTGCCAGCACCACGGCCGGGACATTGAACACTGAAGCTTTCTTT.

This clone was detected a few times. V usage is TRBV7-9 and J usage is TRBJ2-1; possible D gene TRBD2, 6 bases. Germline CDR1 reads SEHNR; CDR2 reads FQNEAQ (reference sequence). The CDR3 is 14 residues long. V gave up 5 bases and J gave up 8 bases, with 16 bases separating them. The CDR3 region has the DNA TGTGCCAGCAGCCACCGGGACTCACGGTATGAGCAGTTCTTC. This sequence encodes CASSHRDSRYEQFF.

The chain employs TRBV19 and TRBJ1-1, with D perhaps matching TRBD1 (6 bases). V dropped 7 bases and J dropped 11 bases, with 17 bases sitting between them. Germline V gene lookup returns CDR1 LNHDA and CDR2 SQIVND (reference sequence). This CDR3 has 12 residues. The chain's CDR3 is CASIEFTGIAFF. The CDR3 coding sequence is TGTGCCAGTATAGAATTCACAGGGATCGCTTTCTTT.

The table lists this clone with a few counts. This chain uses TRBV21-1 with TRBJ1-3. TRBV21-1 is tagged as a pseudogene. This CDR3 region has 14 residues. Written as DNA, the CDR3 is TGTGCCAGCAGCAAAGCGCTTTGGGCGGGTACCATATATTTT. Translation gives CASSKALWAGTIYF.

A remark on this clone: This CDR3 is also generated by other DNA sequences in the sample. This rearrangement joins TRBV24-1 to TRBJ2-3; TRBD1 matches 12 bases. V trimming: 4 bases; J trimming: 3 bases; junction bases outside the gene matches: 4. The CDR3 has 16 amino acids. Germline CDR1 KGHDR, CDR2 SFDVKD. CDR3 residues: CATSDRGQGATDTQYF. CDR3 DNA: TGTGCCACCAGTGACCGGGGACAGGGGGCAACAGATACGCAGTATTTT.

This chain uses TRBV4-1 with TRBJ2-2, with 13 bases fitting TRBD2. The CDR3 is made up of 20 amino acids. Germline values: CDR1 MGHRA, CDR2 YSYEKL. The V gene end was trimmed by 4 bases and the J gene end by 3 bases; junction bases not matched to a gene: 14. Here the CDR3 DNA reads TGCGCCAGCAGCCTCAGAACCGGACTAGCGGGAGAGGGGGACACCGGGGAGCTGTTTTTT. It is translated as CASSLRTGLAGEGDTGELFF.

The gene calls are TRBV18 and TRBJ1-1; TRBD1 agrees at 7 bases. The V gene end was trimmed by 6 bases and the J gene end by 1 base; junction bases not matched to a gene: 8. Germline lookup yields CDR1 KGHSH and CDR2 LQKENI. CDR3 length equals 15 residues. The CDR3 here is CASSRTGYQNTEAFF. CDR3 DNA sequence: TGTGCCAGCTCGCGGACAGGCTACCAGAACACTGAAGCTTTCTTT.